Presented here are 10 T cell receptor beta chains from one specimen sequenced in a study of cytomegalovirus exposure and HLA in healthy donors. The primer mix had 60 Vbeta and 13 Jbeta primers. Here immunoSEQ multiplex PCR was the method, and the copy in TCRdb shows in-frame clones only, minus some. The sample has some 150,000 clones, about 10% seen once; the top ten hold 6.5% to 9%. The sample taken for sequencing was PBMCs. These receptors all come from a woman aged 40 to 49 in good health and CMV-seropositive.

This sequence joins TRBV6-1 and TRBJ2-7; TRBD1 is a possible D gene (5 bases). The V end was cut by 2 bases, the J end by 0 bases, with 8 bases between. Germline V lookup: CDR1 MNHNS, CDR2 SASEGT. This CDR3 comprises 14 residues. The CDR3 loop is CASSEQQVSYEQYF. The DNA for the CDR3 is TGTGCCAGCAGTGAACAACAGGTCTCCTACGAGCAGTACTTC.

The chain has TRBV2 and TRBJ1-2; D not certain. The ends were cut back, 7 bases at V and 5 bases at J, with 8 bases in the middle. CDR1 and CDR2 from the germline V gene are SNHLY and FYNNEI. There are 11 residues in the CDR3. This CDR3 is CASTSGYGYTF. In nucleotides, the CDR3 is TGTGCCAGCACTTCGGGGTATGGCTACACCTTC.

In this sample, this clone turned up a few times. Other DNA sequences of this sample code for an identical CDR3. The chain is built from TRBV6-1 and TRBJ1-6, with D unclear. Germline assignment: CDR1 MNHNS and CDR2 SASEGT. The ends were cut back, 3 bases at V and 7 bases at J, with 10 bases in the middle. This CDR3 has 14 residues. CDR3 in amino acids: CASSETTLNSPLHF. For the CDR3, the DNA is TGTGCCAGCAGTGAGACGACTTTAAATTCACCCCTCCACTTT.

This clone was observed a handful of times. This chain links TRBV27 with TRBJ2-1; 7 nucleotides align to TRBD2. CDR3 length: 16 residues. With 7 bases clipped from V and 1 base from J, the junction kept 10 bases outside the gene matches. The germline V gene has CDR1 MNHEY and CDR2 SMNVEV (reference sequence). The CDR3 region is CASTPLGGGSYNEQFF. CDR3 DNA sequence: TGTGCCAGCACCCCTCTGGGGGGAGGGTCCTACAATGAGCAGTTCTTC.

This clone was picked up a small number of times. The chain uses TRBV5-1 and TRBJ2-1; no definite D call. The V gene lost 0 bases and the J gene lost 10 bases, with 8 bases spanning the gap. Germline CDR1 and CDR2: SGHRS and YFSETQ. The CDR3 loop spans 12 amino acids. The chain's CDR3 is CASSLVGREQFF. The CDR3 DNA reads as TGCGCCAGCAGCTTGGTGGGCCGGGAGCAGTTCTTC.

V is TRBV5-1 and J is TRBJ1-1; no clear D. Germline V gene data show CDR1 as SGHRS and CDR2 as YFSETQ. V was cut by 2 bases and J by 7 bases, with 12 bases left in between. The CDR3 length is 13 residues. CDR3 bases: TGCGCCAGCAGCTTCTTTGGGCAGCTTGAAGCTTTCTTT. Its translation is CASSFFGQLEAFF.

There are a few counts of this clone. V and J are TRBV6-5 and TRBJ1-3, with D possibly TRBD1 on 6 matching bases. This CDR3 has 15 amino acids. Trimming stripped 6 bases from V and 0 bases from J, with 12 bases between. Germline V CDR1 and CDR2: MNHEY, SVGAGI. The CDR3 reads CASRITGNSGNTIYF. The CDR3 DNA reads TGTGCCAGCAGGATTACAGGGAACTCTGGAAACACCATATATTTT.

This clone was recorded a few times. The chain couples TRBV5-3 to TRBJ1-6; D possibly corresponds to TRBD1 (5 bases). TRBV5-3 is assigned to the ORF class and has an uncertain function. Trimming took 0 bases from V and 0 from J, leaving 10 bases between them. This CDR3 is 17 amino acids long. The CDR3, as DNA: TGTGCCAGAAGCTTGGGACAGAGAAGCTCCTATAATTCACCCCTCCACTTT. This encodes CARSLGQRSSYNSPLHF.

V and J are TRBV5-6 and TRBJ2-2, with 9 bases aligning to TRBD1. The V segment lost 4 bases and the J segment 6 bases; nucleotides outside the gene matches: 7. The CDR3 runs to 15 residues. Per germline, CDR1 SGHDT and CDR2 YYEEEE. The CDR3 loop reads CASSLGQGVAGELFF. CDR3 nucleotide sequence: TGTGCCAGCAGCCTGGGACAGGGCGTCGCCGGGGAGCTGTTTTTT.

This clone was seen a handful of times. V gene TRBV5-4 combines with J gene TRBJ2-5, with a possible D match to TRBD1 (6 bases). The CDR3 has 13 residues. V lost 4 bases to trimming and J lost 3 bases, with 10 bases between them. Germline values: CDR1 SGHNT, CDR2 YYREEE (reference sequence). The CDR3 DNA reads TGTGCCAGCAGCCATAACAGGGAAGAGACCCAGTACTTC. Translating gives CASSHNREETQYF. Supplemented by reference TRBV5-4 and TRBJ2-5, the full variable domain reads ETGVTQSPTHLIKTRGQQVTLRCSSQSGHNTVSWYQQALGQGPQFIFQYYREEENGRGNFPPRFSGLQFPNYSSELNVNALELDDSALYLCASSHNREETQYFGPGTRLLVL.